These T cell receptor beta chains were read from a single sample in a study of Ad26.COV2.S vaccination and SARS-CoV-2 variants. Assay used: immunoSEQ multiplex PCR; TCRdb lists only in-frame clones, some missing. Among 300,000 to 350,000 clones, around 89% were seen once, and the ten largest hold 5%. This sample comprised peripheral blood, obtained in a trial of Ad26.COV2.S vaccine versus placebo. The source of these receptors is a person between 18 and 59 years old who received the Ad26.COV2.S COVID-19 vaccine or a placebo. CDR3s include the opening cysteine and the closing phenylalanine or tryptophan. Fields, in order: V gene, CDR3 length, CDR3 protein.

>TRBV28|17
CASSRGLAGTSSYEQYF
>TRBV12-5|17
CASGFSGGEARTDTQYF
>TRBV28|15
CASRKGTSGTGEQFF
>TRBV5-6|16
CASSLELAGTYNEQFF
>TRBV28|15
CASSGLGQTNQPQHF
>TRBV7-9|14
CASSLEWRNNEQFF
>TRBV6-6|16
CASRPGKDRANYGYTF
>TRBV5-6|15
CASSNAGTEAYEQYF
>TRBV3-1/TRBV3-2|16
CASSQGWGWEANVLTF
>TRBV7-2|14
CASSLNQGDDGYTF
>TRBV28|13
CASMAGFGNTIYF
>TRBV5-1|15
CASSQTGGASYEQYF
>TRBV19|15
CASSIRDTERQPQHF
>TRBV6-4|16
CASSPTSYLAFNEQFF
>TRBV6-5|16
CASSYLSGGVNTEAFF
>TRBV10-3|14
CAIRRQGANTEAFF
>TRBV6-5|14
CASIRDGQAYEQYF
>TRBV5-5|12
CASSLYANEQFF
>TRBV6-1|14
CASSEWGGFQPQHF
>TRBV15|14
CATSRTGVTYEQYF
>TRBV19|17
CASSPSPGLAVSDTQYF
>TRBV7-8|15
CASSRTGGRAGELFF
>TRBV4-3|16
CASSQDLSGGPGGYTF
>TRBV3-1/TRBV3-2|14
CASSQATHSYGYTF
>TRBV10-3|15
CAISAGLAGSGEQFF
>TRBV7-2|15
CASSPTWGLAYEQYF
>TRBV4-2|14
CASSPWTGPGEQFF
>TRBV28|11
CASSLRTGKTF
>TRBV4-1|15
CASSQALTNSYEQYF
>TRBV11-3|15
CASSRGTSGTDTQYF
>TRBV5-1|14
CASSSSGGHETQYF
>TRBV13|15
CASSLNAAGGETQYF
>TRBV7-8|19
CASSPTGGGRLPKNTEAFF
>TRBV7-2|14
CASSLDSRVREQYF
>TRBV6-1|17
CASSGTWGGSRGQPQHF
>TRBV6-1|11
CASSEGFEAFF
>TRBV6-2/TRBV6-3|13
CASSYSTDYGYTF
>TRBV9|14
CASGPEQRGSPLHF
>TRBV5-8|18
CASSLLSDSTGSNQPQHF
>TRBV6-5|15
CASTVRGLAVAEQYF
>TRBV5-5|15
CASSPRTGANYGYTF
>TRBV7-9|15
CASSLVGDRDYGYTF
>TRBV2|14
CASSGLGSRAEAFF
>TRBV7-2|15
CASSPTGDGNQPQHF
>TRBV7-3|17
CASSLSGLASIPIEQFF
>TRBV10-3|11
CAIRGFYGYTF
>TRBV29-1|13
CSVEVQLGSEAFF
>TRBV6-1|16
CASSELGGSGANVLTF